Listed below are T cell receptor beta chains from one sample, sequenced in a study of T cells in Graves' hyperthyroidism and ophthalmopathy. A single record per CDR3 protein comes from TCRdb applying MiXCR to the multiplex PCR reads. The data contain 500,000 to 800,000 distinct CDR3 sequences, approximately 14% of them singletons. Input material: blood. All receptors derive from a woman aged 45-59 years with Graves' ophthalmopathy. CDR3s include the opening cysteine and the closing phenylalanine or tryptophan. The order of the fields is J gene, clone size, D gene, V gene, CDR3 DNA, CDR3 protein. D genes are given only for firm matches. Size values are once, few and many counts, or a class for expanded clones, and some rows have none.

>TRBJ1-2|NA|NA|TRBV14
TGTGCCAGCAGCCAAGCTTTGCAGTATGGCTACACCTTC
CASSQALQYGYTF
>TRBJ2-7|many|TRBD2|TRBV6-1
TGTGCCAGCCCCCCCTCTCGACGGGAGGGGGTCCACGAGCAGTACTTC
CASPPSRREGVHEQYF
>TRBJ2-1|few|TRBD2|TRBV19
TGTGCCAGTAGTATATTCGGGACTAGCGGGGCCTCCTACAATGAGCAGTTCTTC
CASSIFGTSGASYNEQFF
>TRBJ1-5|many|NA|TRBV3-1
TGTGCCAGCAGCCAAGCCCATCAGCCCCAGCATTTT
CASSQAHQPQHF
>TRBJ1-1|many|NA|TRBV11-2
TGTGCCAGCAGCTTACAACAGGGTTTTGCTTTCTTT
CASSLQQGFAFF
>TRBJ1-4|NA|NA|TRBV20-1
TGCAGTGCTAGAACTGTACCTAATGAAAAACTGTTTTTT
CSARTVPNEKLFF
>TRBJ2-2|many|TRBD2|TRBV15
TGTGCCACGGCTACTTCTAGTGGCGGGAGGGCCGGGGAGCTGTTTTTT
CATATSSGGRAGELFF
>TRBJ1-3|NA|NA|TRBV20-1
TGCAGTGCTACAGGGTTCTCTGGAAACACCATATATTTT
CSATGFSGNTIYF
>TRBJ2-3|few|TRBD2|TRBV5-6
TGTGCCAGCAGCTCAATAGCGGGAGGGCCACTCGATACGCAGTATTTT
CASSSIAGGPLDTQYF
>TRBJ2-4|NA|TRBD1|TRBV20-1
TGCAGTGCTATTTCGGCAGGGGGAAATGTCAAAAACATTCAGTACTTC
CSAISAGGNVKNIQYF
>TRBJ2-3|many|TRBD2|TRBV7-9
TGTGCCAGCAGCCCCGCAGGACTAGCGGGAACCGATACGCAGTATTTT
CASSPAGLAGTDTQYF
>TRBJ2-7|few|NA|TRBV6-5
TGTGCCAGCAGTTACTCGAGACAGGATTACGAGCAGTACTTC
CASSYSRQDYEQYF
>TRBJ2-1|NA|TRBD2|TRBV19
TGTGCCAGTAGGGGAGGCGCGGGAGGCTGGGGAAATGAGCAGTTCTTC
CASRGGAGGWGNEQFF
>TRBJ1-4|many|NA|TRBV2
TGTGCCAGCACCAACCTAAGCAGTTACTGGAAACTGTTTTTT
CASTNLSSYWKLFF
>TRBJ2-2|many|TRBD1|TRBV6-2/TRBV6-3
TGTGCCAGCAGTTCCGGGACAGGGTTCACCGGGGAGCTGTTTTTT
CASSSGTGFTGELFF
>TRBJ1-3|NA|NA|TRBV10-3
TGTGCCATCAGTGAGTTGTCCGCAGGGATATCTGGAAACACCATATATTTT
CAISELSAGISGNTIYF
>TRBJ2-7|many|TRBD2|TRBV28
TGTGCCAGCAGTTTACTGACTAGCGGGAGGGGCGAGCAGTACTTC
CASSLLTSGRGEQYF
>TRBJ2-1|many|TRBD2|TRBV19
TGTGCCAGTAGCCGTCTAGCGGGAGTTCGGAGTGAGCAGTTCTTC
CASSRLAGVRSEQFF
>TRBJ2-6|NA|TRBD2|TRBV5-1
TGCGCCAGCAGCTTGGTCGCCACTAGCGAATACTCTGGGGCCAACGTCCTGACTTTC
CASSLVATSEYSGANVLTF
>TRBJ2-1|NA|TRBD1|TRBV19
TGTGCCAGTAGTACCTATACCGGGACAGGGGGCAATGAGCAGTTCTTC
CASSTYTGTGGNEQFF
>TRBJ2-7|few|TRBD2|TRBV20-1
TGCAGTGCTAGAGATGCACTAGCGGGAGGTGAGCAGTACTTC
CSARDALAGGEQYF
>TRBJ2-5|NA|TRBD1|TRBV30
TGTGCCTGGAGTTTTCCGGGACAGGGAATTTCGGAGACCCAGTACTTC
CAWSFPGQGISETQYF
>TRBJ1-3|NA|TRBD1|TRBV6-1
TGTGCCAGCAGCCAGGGACAGTCTGGAAACACCATATATTTT
CASSQGQSGNTIYF
>TRBJ2-1|NA|TRBD2|TRBV5-8
TGTGCCAGCAGCTTGGGTTTCCTAGCGGAATACAATGAGCAGTTCTTC
CASSLGFLAEYNEQFF
>TRBJ2-3|NA|TRBD2|TRBV9
TGTGCCAGCAGCTCGACTAGCGGGAGGGCGTCAGATACGCAGTATTTT
CASSSTSGRASDTQYF
>TRBJ2-1|NA|NA|TRBV12-3/TRBV12-4
TGTGCCAGCAGCCCAAACGGTTTATCCAATGAGCAGTTCTTC
CASSPNGLSNEQFF
>TRBJ2-7|many|NA|TRBV10-2
TGCGCCACCCGGACGGACTCCTACGAGCAGTACTTC
CATRTDSYEQYF
>TRBJ2-1|many|TRBD2|TRBV12-5
TGTGCTAGTGATTCCGGGACTAGCGGGAGGAGGGGGTCCTACAATGAGCAGTTCTTC
CASDSGTSGRRGSYNEQFF
>TRBJ2-1|many|TRBD2|TRBV14
TGTGCCAGCAGTCAGACTAGCGGGAGTTTCTCCTACAATGAGCAGTTCTTC
CASSQTSGSFSYNEQFF
>TRBJ1-1|NA|NA|TRBV5-4
TGTGCCAGCAGCTGGGCAACAGGGATCGGCACTGAAGCTTTCTTT
CASSWATGIGTEAFF
>TRBJ1-2|NA|NA|TRBV19
TGTGCCAGTAGTATTTGGGGGCTGCCGCGCAATGGCTACACCTTC
CASSIWGLPRNGYTF
>TRBJ2-7|many|TRBD2|TRBV20-1
TGCAGTGCAGGACTAGTCCACGAGCAGTACTTC
CSAGLVHEQYF
>TRBJ1-1|few|NA|TRBV19
TGTGCCAGTAGGAGGACACCAATGATGAACACTGAAGCTTTCTTT
CASRRTPMMNTEAFF
>TRBJ2-1|NA|TRBD2|TRBV6-1
TGTGCCAGCGGGCGGGAGGGCGCCAATGAGCAGTTCTTC
CASGREGANEQFF
>TRBJ2-1|many|TRBD2|TRBV10-3
TGTGCCATCAGTGAGTCTGGAATAGCGGGAAACTACAATGAGCAGTTCTTC
CAISESGIAGNYNEQFF
>TRBJ2-1|many|NA|TRBV18
TGTGCCAGCTCACCATTTGGAGAATCGGGTTTCTACAATGAGCAGTTCTTC
CASSPFGESGFYNEQFF
>TRBJ1-1|NA|TRBD1|TRBV5-1
TGCGCCAGCAGCTTGGGACAGGGGTCGGGATCCACTGAAGCTTTCTTT
CASSLGQGSGSTEAFF
>TRBJ2-7|many|TRBD2|TRBV2
TGTGCCAGCAGTGAAGGGCTAGCGGGAGTGGGTGAGCAGTACTTC
CASSEGLAGVGEQYF
>TRBJ2-5|many|TRBD2|TRBV11-2
TGTGCCAGCAGACTAGCGGGAGGATCCGAGACCCAGTACTTC
CASRLAGGSETQYF
>TRBJ1-1|few|NA|TRBV19
TGTGCCAGTCGACGGCCTTTTGCGAACACTGAAGCTTTCTTT
CASRRPFANTEAFF
>TRBJ1-3|many|NA|TRBV3-1
TGTGCCAGCAGCCAGGCTGGAAACACCATATATTTT
CASSQAGNTIYF
>TRBJ2-3|NA|NA|TRBV12-3/TRBV12-4
TGTGCCAGCAGTTTAAACCCCCCCGGGAGCACAGATACGCAGTATTTT
CASSLNPPGSTDTQYF
>TRBJ2-3|many|NA|TRBV5-1
TGCGCCAGCAGTCGATCCCCAGATACGCAGTATTTT
CASSRSPDTQYF
>TRBJ1-6|NA|NA|TRBV5-6
TGTGCCAGCAGCTTGTGGCAGGGACCCAATTCACCCCTCCACTTT
CASSLWQGPNSPLHF
>TRBJ2-1|many|NA|TRBV7-3
TGTGCCAGCAGCTCCACAACCGGGGACCCCGACAATGAGCAGTTCTTC
CASSSTTGDPDNEQFF
>TRBJ2-1|many|TRBD1|TRBV20-1
TGCAGTGCTAGCGGACAGGGCGGTAAGAGCTCCTACAATGAGCAGTTCTTC
CSASGQGGKSSYNEQFF
>TRBJ2-1|NA|TRBD2|TRBV9
TGTGCCAGCAGCGTAGCTTCTATACGGACTAGCGGGAGTGAGCAGTTCTTC
CASSVASIRTSGSEQFF
>TRBJ2-6|few|NA|TRBV7-9
TGTGCCAGCAGCTTAGTAGCAAGGACGGCTGGGGCCAACGTCCTGACTTTC
CASSLVARTAGANVLTF
>TRBJ1-1|many|TRBD1|TRBV12-3/TRBV12-4
TGTGCCAGCAGACAGAACAGGGGGAGGGCCACTGAAGCTTTCTTT
CASRQNRGRATEAFF
>TRBJ2-7|many|NA|TRBV2
TGTGCCAGCAGGGCGGGTGAGGGGGATGCCTACGAGCAGTACTTC
CASRAGEGDAYEQYF
>TRBJ2-7|few|TRBD2|TRBV5-4
TGTGCCAGCAGCTTGGAGCGGGCGGGAGGGCCAAAGCAGTACTTC
CASSLERAGGPKQYF
>TRBJ2-3|NA|NA|TRBV5-1
TGCGCCAGCAGCTTACCACTAGCCGAAAGCACAGATACGCAGTATTTT
CASSLPLAESTDTQYF